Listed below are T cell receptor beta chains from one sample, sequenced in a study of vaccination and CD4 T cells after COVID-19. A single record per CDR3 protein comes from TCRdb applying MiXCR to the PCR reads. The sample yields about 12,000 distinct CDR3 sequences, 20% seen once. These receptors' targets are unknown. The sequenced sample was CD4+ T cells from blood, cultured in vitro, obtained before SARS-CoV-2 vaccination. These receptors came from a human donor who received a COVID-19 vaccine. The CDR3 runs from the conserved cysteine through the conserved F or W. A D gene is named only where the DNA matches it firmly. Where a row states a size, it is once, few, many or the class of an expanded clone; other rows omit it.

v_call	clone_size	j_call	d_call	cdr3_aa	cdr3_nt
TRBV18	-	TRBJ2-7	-	CASPTDSYEQYF	TGTGCCAGCCCAACCGACAGTTACGAGCAGTACTTC
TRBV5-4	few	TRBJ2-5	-	CASSFVGGAAGETQYF	TGTGCCAGCAGCTTCGTAGGTGGGGCCGCAGGAGAGACCCAGTACTTC
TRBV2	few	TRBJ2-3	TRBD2	CASSHPWTSGARDTQYF	TGTGCCAGCAGCCACCCTTGGACTAGCGGGGCCCGGGATACGCAGTATTTT
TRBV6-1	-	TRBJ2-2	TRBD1	CASSIRQGAPGELFF	TGTGCCAGCAGTATTAGACAGGGGGCCCCCGGGGAGCTGTTTTTT
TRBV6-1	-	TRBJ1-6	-	CASSAERGSPLHF	TGTGCCAGCAGTGCCGAGCGGGGTTCACCCCTCCACTTT
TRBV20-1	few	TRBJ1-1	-	CSAPPRDYTEAFF	TGCAGTGCGCCTCCTCGGGACTACACTGAAGCTTTCTTT
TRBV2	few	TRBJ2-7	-	CASSGTRWEQYF	TGTGCCAGCAGTGGGACTCGGTGGGAGCAGTACTTC
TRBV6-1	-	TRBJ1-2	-	CASIVSRTRANYGYTF	TGTGCCAGCATCGTTAGCCGGACAAGGGCTAACTATGGCTACACCTTC
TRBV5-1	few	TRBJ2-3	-	CASSLVLGAADTQYF	TGCGCCAGCAGCTTGGTTTTGGGGGCAGCAGATACGCAGTATTTT
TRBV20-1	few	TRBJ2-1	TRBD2	CSASRSGGGHNEQFF	TGCAGTGCTAGCCGGTCCGGGGGGGGCCACAATGAGCAGTTCTTC
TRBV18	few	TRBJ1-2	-	CASSPGGRFAGYTF	TGTGCCAGCTCACCAGGGGGACGTTTTGCTGGCTACACCTTC
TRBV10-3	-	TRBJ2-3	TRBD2	CAIRDTSGGADTQYF	TGTGCCATCAGGGATACTAGCGGGGGGGCAGATACGCAGTATTTT
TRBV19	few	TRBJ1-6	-	CASSRNPPGGGNSPLHF	TGTGCCAGTAGCCGCAACCCCCCGGGTGGTGGGAATTCACCCCTCCACTTT
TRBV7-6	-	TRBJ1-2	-	CASSLASWRVWNGYTF	TGTGCCAGCAGCTTAGCGAGTTGGAGGGTTTGGAATGGCTACACCTTC
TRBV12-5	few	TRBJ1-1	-	CASGLVLTYLGGGNTEAFF	TGTGCTAGTGGTTTGGTACTCACCTACCTTGGGGGGGGTAACACTGAAGCTTTCTTT
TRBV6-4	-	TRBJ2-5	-	CASSSNPGETQYF	TGTGCCAGCAGTTCCAACCCGGGGGAGACCCAGTACTTC
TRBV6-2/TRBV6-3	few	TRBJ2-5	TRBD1	CASSGPGTDKETQYF	TGTGCCAGCAGTGGACCCGGGACAGACAAAGAGACCCAGTACTTC
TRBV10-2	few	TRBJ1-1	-	CASSEMGKVAFF	TGCGCCAGCAGTGAGATGGGGAAAGTGGCTTTCTTT
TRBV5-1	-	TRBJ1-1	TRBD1	CASSLIGDRLTNTEAFF	TGCGCCAGCAGCTTGATAGGGGACAGATTAACTAACACTGAAGCTTTCTTT
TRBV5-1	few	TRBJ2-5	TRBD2	CASSLGLAAQETQYF	TGCGCCAGCAGCTTGGGACTAGCGGCCCAAGAGACCCAGTACTTC
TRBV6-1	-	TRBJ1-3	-	CASSEMGNTIYF	TGTGCCAGCAGTGAAATGGGAAACACCATATATTTT
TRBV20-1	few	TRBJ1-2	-	CSEIAPGSLGYTF	TGCAGTGAAATCGCACCTGGGTCTTTGGGCTACACCTTC